Listed below are T cell receptor beta chains from one sample, sequenced in a study of Tregs in tolerant kidney transplant recipients. Sequencing used immunoSEQ multiplex PCR; TCRdb keeps in-frame clones, though not all of them. The sample carries tens of thousands of clones, around 83% recorded once. The sequenced sample consisted of CD4+ T cells from blood. These receptors were obtained from a human donor in good health. The CDR3 runs from the conserved cysteine through the conserved F or W. A D gene is named only where the DNA matches it firmly. Clone sizes are given selectively: once, few, many, or a class where the clone is expanded.

V gene	clone size	D gene	J gene	CDR3 DNA	CDR3 protein
TRBV11-2	-	-	TRBJ2-3	TGTGCCAGCAGCCCCGGGGTGAAAGATACGCAGTATTTT	CASSPGVKDTQYF
TRBV14	few	-	TRBJ1-6	TGTGCCAGCAGCCGACGGATGAATTCACCCCTCCACTTT	CASSRRMNSPLHF
TRBV30	-	-	TRBJ1-5	TGTGCCTGGAGCGGGGGGGTCAATCAGCCCCAGCATTTT	CAWSGGVNQPQHF
TRBV28	-	-	TRBJ2-7	TGTGCCAGCATCTCAGCAGGGACCTACGAGCAGTACTTC	CASISAGTYEQYF
TRBV5-4	-	-	TRBJ1-6	TGTGCCAGCAGCTTGGATTCTTCCTATAATTCACCCCTCCACTTT	CASSLDSSYNSPLHF
TRBV29-1	few	-	TRBJ2-3	TGCAGCGTTGCCCTTTTAGGACCAGATACGCAGTATTTT	CSVALLGPDTQYF
TRBV7-2	-	TRBD1	TRBJ1-2	TGTGCCAGCAGCCAGGGGCAGGGGGCAATTGGCTACACCTTC	CASSQGQGAIGYTF
TRBV28	-	-	TRBJ2-1	TGTGCCAGCTACCCAAGACGGATACCCCTCAATGAGCAGTTCTTC	CASYPRRIPLNEQFF
TRBV4-1	-	-	TRBJ2-3	TGCGCCAGCACGCAGATAGGTCTACTTGGTAAACGCGGTACGCAGTATTTT	CASTQIGLLGKRGTQYF
TRBV14	-	-	TRBJ2-7	TGTGCCAGCAGCGTTGGACTTGTGCAGTACTTC	CASSVGLVQYF
TRBV10-3	-	-	TRBJ2-7	TGTGCCATCAGTGAGTCGGGTAGGCAGTACTTC	CAISESGRQYF
TRBV5-6	-	TRBD2	TRBJ2-7	TGTGCCAGCAGCTTTTCTAGCGGGGAGCAGTACTTC	CASSFSSGEQYF
TRBV4-3	-	-	TRBJ2-7	TGCGCCAGCAGCCAAGATGGCAGGGGCCCCTACGAGCAGTACTTC	CASSQDGRGPYEQYF
TRBV19	-	TRBD1	TRBJ1-1	TGTGCCAGTAGTGGACAGGGGGTCTATGGGACTGAAGCTTTCTTT	CASSGQGVYGTEAFF
TRBV6-5	-	TRBD1	TRBJ2-5	TGTGCCAGCAGTTGGAGACAGGGGTTTGAGACCCAGTACTTC	CASSWRQGFETQYF
TRBV29-1	-	-	TRBJ2-6	TGCGGCGGTGGTGTTTCTGGGGCCAACGTCCTGACTTTC	CGGGVSGANVLTF
TRBV27	-	-	TRBJ2-7	TGTGCCAGCAGTTTTCAACAGGACTACTCCTACGAGCAGTACTTC	CASSFQQDYSYEQYF
TRBV5-1	-	TRBD1	TRBJ1-6	TGCGCCAGCAGCTCTTCGACAGGGCTTTATTCACCCCTCCACTTT	CASSSSTGLYSPLHF
TRBV13	-	TRBD2	TRBJ2-3	TGTGCCAGCAGCTTACGGAGCGGGGGGGCAGATACGCAGTATTTT	CASSLRSGGADTQYF
TRBV11-3	few	TRBD2	TRBJ2-5	TGTGCCAGCAGCTTTAGCGGGAAAGAGACCCAGTACTTC	CASSFSGKETQYF
TRBV7-8	-	-	TRBJ2-7	TGTGCCAGCAGCCCAAGGGGGGGGATAAGATACGAGCAGTACTTC	CASSPRGGIRYEQYF
TRBV7-8	-	-	TRBJ1-2	TGTGCCAGCAGCCCCAGGGCCCGGAGACCTAACTATGGCTACACCTTC	CASSPRARRPNYGYTF
TRBV6-1	-	TRBD1	TRBJ2-3	TGTGCCAGCGCCTACACAGGGGGAGGAGATACGCAGTATTTT	CASAYTGGGDTQYF
TRBV18	-	-	TRBJ2-7	TGTGCCAGCTCACAAAACAGGGCCTTAAGCTCCTACGAGCAGTACTTC	CASSQNRALSSYEQYF
TRBV5-4	-	-	TRBJ2-5	TGTGCCAGCAGCTTATCAAGATTTAGCTCCCAGTACTTC	CASSLSRFSSQYF
TRBV4-2	-	-	TRBJ1-3	TGTGCCAGCAGCAAGGGTCTGACACACTCTGGAAACACCATATATTTT	CASSKGLTHSGNTIYF
TRBV7-8	-	TRBD1	TRBJ2-7	TGTGCCAGCAGCTTATTTGGGAACGGTAGACCCACCCGGGACAGGGGTTCCTACGAGCAGTACTTC	CASSLFGNGRPTRDRGSYEQYF
TRBV7-2	-	-	TRBJ1-1	TGTGCCAGCAGCTTAACCGTTGGTAACACTGAAGCTTTCTTT	CASSLTVGNTEAFF
TRBV7-2	-	-	TRBJ2-5	TGTGCCAGCAGCTTAGGCCCGGAGACCCAGTACTTC	CASSLGPETQYF
TRBV18	once	-	TRBJ1-3	TGTGCCAGCTCACCACCGGGCCGGGCTTCTGGAAACACCATATATTTT	CASSPPGRASGNTIYF
TRBV2	-	-	TRBJ2-7	TGTGCCAGCAGCCTGACGGGAAAGGAGCAGTACTTC	CASSLTGKEQYF
TRBV7-3	-	TRBD1	TRBJ2-7	TGTGCCAGCAGCTTAATGGCAGGGGGAAGAGAGCAGTACTTC	CASSLMAGGREQYF
TRBV19	-	TRBD1	TRBJ1-5	TGTGCCAGTAGTCCAAGGAGGGGGCGGAAGGTGGGGCAGCCCCAGCATTTT	CASSPRRGRKVGQPQHF
TRBV4-3	-	-	TRBJ2-3	TGCGCCAGCAGCCATAGACTAGTTGATACGCAGTATTTT	CASSHRLVDTQYF
TRBV5-4	-	TRBD1	TRBJ2-1	TGTGCCAGCAGCTTGGGGCAGGGGGCTTACAATGAGCAGTTCTTC	CASSLGQGAYNEQFF
TRBV9	-	TRBD1	TRBJ1-2	TGTGCCAGCACCCTAACAGGGGCCTCTTATGGCTACACCTTC	CASTLTGASYGYTF
TRBV11-3	-	TRBD2	TRBJ2-1	TGTGCCAGCAGCACTAGCCTAGCGGCGACTTACAATGAGCAGTTCTTC	CASSTSLAATYNEQFF
TRBV4-1	few	-	TRBJ2-2	TGCGCCAGCAGCCAAGATAGGGGGGGCACCGGGGAGCTGTTTTTT	CASSQDRGGTGELFF
TRBV5-6	few	TRBD1	TRBJ1-5	TGTGCCAGCAGCTTGGGGGGCCAGGGGGAACAGCCCCAGCATTTT	CASSLGGQGEQPQHF
TRBV6-5	few	-	TRBJ2-7	TGTGCCAGCAGTCTTCAGGGTCGTCTGCTAGGCGAGCAGTACTTC	CASSLQGRLLGEQYF
TRBV28	once	TRBD1	TRBJ1-2	TGTGCCAGCAGTTTTGACAGGGGGCAGTATGGCTACACCTTC	CASSFDRGQYGYTF
TRBV5-1	medium-sized	TRBD1	TRBJ2-7	TGCGCCAGCAGCTTTGGGACAGGGGACGGAGAGCAGTACTTC	CASSFGTGDGEQYF
TRBV5-1	-	TRBD2	TRBJ2-7	TGCGCCAGCGGGACTAGCGGGGGCGACGAGCAGTACTTC	CASGTSGGDEQYF
TRBV6-6	-	-	TRBJ2-7	TGTGCCAGCACTCACGGCAGCGAGTCCTACGAGCAGTACTTC	CASTHGSESYEQYF
TRBV2	-	-	TRBJ1-1	TGTGCCAGCAGACTTACAGGGATGAACACTGAAGCTTTCTTT	CASRLTGMNTEAFF
TRBV28	-	-	TRBJ1-1	TGTGCCAGCAGTCTGGGGTCACAGACAGCTTTCTTT	CASSLGSQTAFF
TRBV29-1	-	-	TRBJ2-5	TGCAGCGTTGAAGCGGGAAGAAAGGAGACCCAGTACTTC	CSVEAGRKETQYF
TRBV10-2	-	-	TRBJ1-3	TGCGCCAGCAGTGAGGACGGAGCCCGCCCCATATATTTT	CASSEDGARPIYF
TRBV9	few	-	TRBJ1-2	TGTGCCAGCAGCATTAGCGGGGTACTAGGGGGGCGCCGTAACTATGGCTACACCTTC	CASSISGVLGGRRNYGYTF
TRBV19	-	-	TRBJ1-2	TGTGCCAGTAGTATCAGACGGTCGGATCAAACTAACTATGGCTACACCTTC	CASSIRRSDQTNYGYTF
TRBV7-9	-	-	TRBJ2-1	TGTGCCAGCAACCAAGGGGCCGAACGGGGACCGTTCTTC	CASNQGAERGPFF